This TCR beta chain is drawn from a study of blood T cell repertoires in COVID-19. Turning to the study itself: Samples came from the United States, Italy and Spain, spanning acute and convalescent COVID-19.

The assay was immunoSEQ multiplex PCR, and TCRdb's table has in-frame clones only and misses some. The sample yields 380,000 or so clones, around 87% seen once. Participants came from 24 US areas, aged roughly 18 to 89 years. In assigning cohorts, the study relied on participant-reported clinical history. Cohort 3 recovered donors had two negative PCRs, clearance, or symptom resolution. Trimming cost V 5 bases and J 6 bases, with 22 bases left between them. The CDR3 length is 15 residues. Per the germline V gene, CDR1 is GTSNPN and CDR2 is SVGIG (reference sequence). This TCR was recovered from a man aged 30 to 45 who had recovered from COVID-19. The genes are TRBV30 and TRBJ1-1, with D tentatively TRBD1 (5 bases). The sequenced material came from PBMCs or T cells enriched from blood (not recorded which). The CDR3 sequence: CAWSGNDLRGAEAFF. CDR3 in DNA: TGTGCCTGGTCCGGAAACGACCTCCGGGGGGCTGAAGCTTTCTTT.